This T cell receptor beta chain came from a study of T-cell reconstitution after alpha-beta-depleted transplantation in children. The V gene's germline CDR1 is KGHDR and CDR2 SFDVKD. There are 12 residues in the CDR3. Comment on this clonotype: The germline gene is not matched at one end of the junction; a read error may be the cause.

Construction of the TCRbeta library involved unique molecular identifiers. TCRdb re-derived calls from the PCR reads in MiXCR, one entry per CDR3 protein. The sample carries 150,000 to 200,000 distinct CDR3 sequences, around 5.9% recorded once. This receptor was taken from a girl under three years old with combined immunodeficiency, due to receive a stem cell transplant. The chain uses TRBV24-1 and TRBJ2-7; 8 positions match TRBD1. Sequences were derived from PBMCs, sampled before TCRalphabeta/CD19-depleted stem cell transplant. The CDR3 spells CATSDYRDRQCF. The CDR3 nucleotides are TGTGCCACCAGTGATTACCGGGACAGGCAGTGCTTC.